These 9 T cell receptor beta chains were all obtained from the same sample, sequenced in a study of shared clonotypes between healthy human individuals. The assay was immunoSEQ multiplex PCR, and TCRdb's table has in-frame clones only and misses some. The profile shows 2,500,000 or so clones, over 85% of them singletons. The sample consisted of naive CD4+ T cells from PBMCs. The subset is: CD45RA+ positively selected. The receptors here all came from a man aged 18 to 35 in good health. Some clones in this sample may be carry-over from other donors' samples.

J is TRBJ2-1 and V is TRBV6-5; a possible D gene is TRBD2 (5 bases). Deletions cut 5 bases from V and 8 bases from J, with 13 bases between. This CDR3 comprises 13 residues. Germline CDR1 MNHEY, CDR2 SVGAGI. In DNA form, the CDR3 reads TGTGCCAGCAGTAATAGAGAGGGTCATGAGCAGTTCTTC. Its translation: CASSNREGHEQFF.

This clone showed up just once. The chain employs TRBV28 and TRBJ2-5; 9 bases align to TRBD1. CDR3 length: 12 residues. CDR1 is MDHEN and CDR2 is SYDVKM in the germline V gene. Germline trimming cut 5 bases from V and 13 bases from J; bases unmatched to any gene: 8. CDR3 sequence reads: CASSGDRVEPYF. CDR3 DNA: TGTGCCAGCAGTGGGGACAGGGTCGAACCGTACTTC.

The chain carries TRBV15 and TRBJ1-2, with a tentative D call TRBD1 (5 bases). V dropped 2 bases and J dropped 4 bases, with 11 bases sitting between them. The CDR3 is 14 residues long. Germline loops: CDR1 LNHNV, CDR2 YYDKDF (reference sequence). The CDR3 nucleotides read TGTGCCACCAGCAGAATTTCGGGGACCTATGGCTACACCTTC. As protein: CATSRISGTYGYTF.

This chain joins TRBV13 and TRBJ2-1; 7 nucleotides line up with TRBD2. The ends lost 5 bases at V and 7 bases at J; junction bases unmatched: 14. The CDR3 runs 16 residues. CDR1 and CDR2 from the germline V gene are PRHDT and FYEKMQ (reference sequence). The CDR3 DNA follows: TGTGCCAGCAGCACGAAGGGGCGGGAGCTTCGAAATGAGCAGTTCTTC. Its translation is CASSTKGRELRNEQFF.

Points on this clone: The same CDR3 is also encoded by other DNA sequences in this sample. The V gene is TRBV18, the J gene TRBJ2-5, with unresolved D. Germline V gene lookup returns CDR1 KGHSH and CDR2 LQKENI. Trimming stripped 3 bases from V and 2 bases from J, with 7 bases between. The CDR3 runs to 13 residues. This CDR3 is CASSPTEQETQYF. The CDR3 bases are TGTGCCAGCTCACCGACTGAGCAAGAGACCCAGTACTTC.

About this clone: In the same sample, other DNA sequences code for this CDR3. This chain connects TRBV7-3 to TRBJ2-2; D gene uncertain. Germline V gene lookup returns CDR1 SGHTA and CDR2 FQGTGA. Trimming cost V 5 bases and J 1 base, with 8 bases left between them. This CDR3 spans 14 amino acids. CDR3 in amino acids: CASSPTGNTGELFF. The CDR3 DNA reads as TGTGCCAGCAGCCCGACGGGGAACACCGGGGAGCTGTTTTTT. Based on the CDR3 plus reference TRBV7-3 and TRBJ2-2, the full variable domain is GAGVSQTPSNKVTEKGKYVELRCDPISGHTALYWYRQSLGQGPEFLIYFQGTGAADDSGLPNDRFFAVRPEGSVSTLKIQRTERGDSAVYLCASSPTGNTGELFFGEGSRLTVL.

V and J are TRBV5-5 and TRBJ1-4; a possible D gene is TRBD1 (5 bases). CDR1 is SGHKS, CDR2 YYEKEE, per germline (reference sequence). This CDR3 spans 17 amino acids. Between the trimmed V and J ends, which lost 1 base and 7 bases, there was a span of 20 bases. CDR3 bases: TGTGCCAGCAGCTTGTCCCCGGACCTTGGGGGGAGTGAAAAACTGTTTTTT. It codes for CASSLSPDLGGSEKLFF.

This chain uses TRBV19 with TRBJ2-2; 9 nucleotides line up with TRBD2. The germline gives CDR1 LNHDA, CDR2 SQIVND (reference sequence). The CDR3 runs to 16 residues. Trimming cost V 7 bases and J 1 base; bases outside gene matches: 7. DNA of the CDR3: TGTGCCAGTACCCCCTTTAGCGGGAGGAACACCGGGGAGCTGTTTTTT. It yields the protein CASTPFSGRNTGELFF.

V gene TRBV5-6 combines with J gene TRBJ2-7, with unresolved D. The V gene's germline CDR1 is SGHDT and CDR2 YYEEEE. The CDR3 extends over 13 amino acids. Trimming cost V 0 bases and J 4 bases, with 8 bases left between them. As DNA, the CDR3 is TGTGCCAGCAGCTTGGGTCTACGGTACGAGCAGTACTTC. Its translation: CASSLGLRYEQYF.